The T cell receptor beta chain under discussion was sequenced for a study of shared clonotypes between healthy human individuals. Naive CD8 populations comprised CD45RO-negative cells positively selected for CCR7, excluding terminally differentiated effector memory CD45RA+ cells. The junction had 14 bases not matched to a gene; V was cut back by 5 bases and J by 1 base. Germline CDR1 is SGHTA and CDR2 is FQGNSA. The CDR3 consists of 18 residues. Data came from immunoSEQ multiplex PCR; TCRdb stores just in-frame clones and leaves some out. The sample consists of around 2,100,000 clones, approximately 94% of them appearing once.

The chain combines TRBV7-2 with TRBJ2-1; the match to TRBD2 covers 7 bases. The sequencing sample was made of naive CD8+ T cells sorted from blood. This TCR was sampled from a man between 18 and 29 years old in good health. CDR3 bases: TGTGCCAGCAGCAAAACGTCTTATCCGGGAGGATCCTACAATGAGCAGTTCTTC. Translated: CASSKTSYPGGSYNEQFF.